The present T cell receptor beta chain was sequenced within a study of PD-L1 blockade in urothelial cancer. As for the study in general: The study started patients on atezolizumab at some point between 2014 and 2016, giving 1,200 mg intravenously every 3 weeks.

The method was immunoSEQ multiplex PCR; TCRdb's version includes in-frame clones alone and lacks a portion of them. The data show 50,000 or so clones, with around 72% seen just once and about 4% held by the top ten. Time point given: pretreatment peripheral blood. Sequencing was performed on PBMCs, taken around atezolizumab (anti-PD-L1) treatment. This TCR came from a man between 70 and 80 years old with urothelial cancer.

The CDR3 DNA follows: TGTGCCAGTAGCCCTCTCGGGGACACGAAAAAACTGTTTTTT. Translated, it gives CASSPLGDTKKLFF. The rearrangement joins TRBV19 to TRBJ1-4, with D possibly being TRBD1 (6 bases). V lost 6 bases to trimming and J lost 9 bases, with 17 bases between them. The CDR3 extends over 14 amino acids. Germline CDR1 reads LNHDA; CDR2 reads SQIVND (reference sequence).